The text below deals with one T cell receptor beta chain. This clonotype has ten or more counts. Its cognate antigen has yet to be identified. Base-call qualities are not available, and no considerably larger clone is one nucleotide away. To prepare the library, 5' RACE was applied. Sequencing was performed on an Illumina HiSeq 2500. A second roughly 6 to 11 cycle PCR used a sample-barcoded 5' primer and a J-beta primer mix. Each TCR beta cDNA molecule received a unique molecular identifier from a template-switch 5' adaptor carrying 12 random nucleotides. Each sample yielded at least 3 million CDR3-containing paired-end reads. The Mint cDNA synthesis kit, primed by a TRBC-specific oligonucleotide, was used to synthesize first-strand cDNA from all RNA. Following uracil-DNA glycosylase treatment, all cDNA underwent a first 18-cycle PCR with the universal primers M1SS and BC2_uni_R. The published analysis was carried out like this. Normalization of each sample was performed by random selection of 1 million high-quality reads, each carrying a distinct molecular identifier. Instead of being binned into consensus sequences, reads with shared molecular identifiers were discarded. MiTCR, with a Q25 quality threshold and the strictest error-elimination algorithm, was used for CDR3 identification, clonotype clustering and error correction. A nonparametric unseen species model with Euler transformation was used to estimate lower-bound total TCR beta diversity. Clones were called with MiXCR by TCRdb after fastp trimmed the public reads at Q25, and only in-frame beta chains were retained. CDR3 protein duplicates are merged, each entry listing the most common genes and DNA. TCRdb's processing, not the authors', yielded these V and J calls. This sample comprises roughly 1,800,000 distinct CDR3 sequences, roughly 50% of them detected only once. The top ten clones comprise about 2.1% of the sample.

The data derive from a study of blood T cells in healthy people across ages (dated by TCRdb to the mid-2010s). Concerning the study at large: In model experiments, roughly one uniquely barcoded TCR beta cDNA molecule per two T cells was captured by template switching. Age-related changes in TCR beta repertoire diversity were measured in the study by deep sequencing normalized with unique cDNA molecular identifiers. Four age groups were formed from the donors: young (average 16 years), middle-aged (approximately 41), aged (roughly 59) and long-lived (around 80). To avoid experimental bias, donors of different ages were distributed randomly across sequencing lanes. Two additional independent replicas of 1 million unique cDNA reads from the same blood draw were analyzed for two donors (one aged 18 to 30 and one aged 80 or older). Points the paper makes about the study in general: As age increased, observed TCR beta diversity per million T cells dropped in a roughly linear way, and a significant reduction was already evident by age 40. Because the CMV infection status of the donors was unknown, age-related changes in expanded clonotypes may potentially have been confounded. Compared with the aged group, more naive CD4+ T cells, fewer expanded clones and increased TCR diversity were shown by the long-lived group, suggesting age selection. Estimates of total diversity based on one million sequenced T cells were considered lower bounds and underestimates. Since profiling was done on bulk unsorted PBMCs, naive and antigen-experienced compartments could not be conclusively compared. There was a strong correlation between observed TCR beta diversity and the percentage of naive T cells measured by flow cytometry.

The cysteine opens and the phenylalanine closes a CDR3 of 14 amino acids. Solely the CDR3 DNA is kept, with 42 bases framed from the first base. Cut back by 0 bases and 2 bases, the V and J ends lie 7 bases apart. CDR1 is given as PRHDT and CDR2 as FYEKMQ, both from the germline V gene (reference sequence). The donors were roughly 39 Caucasian individuals from Russia, aged 6 to 90 years, who were systemically healthy. Each donor gave ten milliliters of peripheral blood, collected into EDTA-treated Vacutainer tubes. PBMCs were isolated by Ficoll-Paque density-gradient centrifugation, with at least 7 million obtained per sample. Total RNA, at least 6 micrograms per sample, was extracted from PBMCs with Trizol reagent. The percentages of naive CD45RAhigh/CD27high T cells were determined by flow cytometry on a PBMC aliquot from every donor.

The sequencing input was blood. This receptor was obtained from a middle-aged woman in good health. The rearranged chain carries TRBV13 and TRBJ2-5, with no reliable assignment of the D segment. At the DNA level, the sequence is TGTGCCAGCAGCTTAGGGCGGCAACAAGAGACCCAGTACTTC. The translation is CASSLGRQQETQYF.